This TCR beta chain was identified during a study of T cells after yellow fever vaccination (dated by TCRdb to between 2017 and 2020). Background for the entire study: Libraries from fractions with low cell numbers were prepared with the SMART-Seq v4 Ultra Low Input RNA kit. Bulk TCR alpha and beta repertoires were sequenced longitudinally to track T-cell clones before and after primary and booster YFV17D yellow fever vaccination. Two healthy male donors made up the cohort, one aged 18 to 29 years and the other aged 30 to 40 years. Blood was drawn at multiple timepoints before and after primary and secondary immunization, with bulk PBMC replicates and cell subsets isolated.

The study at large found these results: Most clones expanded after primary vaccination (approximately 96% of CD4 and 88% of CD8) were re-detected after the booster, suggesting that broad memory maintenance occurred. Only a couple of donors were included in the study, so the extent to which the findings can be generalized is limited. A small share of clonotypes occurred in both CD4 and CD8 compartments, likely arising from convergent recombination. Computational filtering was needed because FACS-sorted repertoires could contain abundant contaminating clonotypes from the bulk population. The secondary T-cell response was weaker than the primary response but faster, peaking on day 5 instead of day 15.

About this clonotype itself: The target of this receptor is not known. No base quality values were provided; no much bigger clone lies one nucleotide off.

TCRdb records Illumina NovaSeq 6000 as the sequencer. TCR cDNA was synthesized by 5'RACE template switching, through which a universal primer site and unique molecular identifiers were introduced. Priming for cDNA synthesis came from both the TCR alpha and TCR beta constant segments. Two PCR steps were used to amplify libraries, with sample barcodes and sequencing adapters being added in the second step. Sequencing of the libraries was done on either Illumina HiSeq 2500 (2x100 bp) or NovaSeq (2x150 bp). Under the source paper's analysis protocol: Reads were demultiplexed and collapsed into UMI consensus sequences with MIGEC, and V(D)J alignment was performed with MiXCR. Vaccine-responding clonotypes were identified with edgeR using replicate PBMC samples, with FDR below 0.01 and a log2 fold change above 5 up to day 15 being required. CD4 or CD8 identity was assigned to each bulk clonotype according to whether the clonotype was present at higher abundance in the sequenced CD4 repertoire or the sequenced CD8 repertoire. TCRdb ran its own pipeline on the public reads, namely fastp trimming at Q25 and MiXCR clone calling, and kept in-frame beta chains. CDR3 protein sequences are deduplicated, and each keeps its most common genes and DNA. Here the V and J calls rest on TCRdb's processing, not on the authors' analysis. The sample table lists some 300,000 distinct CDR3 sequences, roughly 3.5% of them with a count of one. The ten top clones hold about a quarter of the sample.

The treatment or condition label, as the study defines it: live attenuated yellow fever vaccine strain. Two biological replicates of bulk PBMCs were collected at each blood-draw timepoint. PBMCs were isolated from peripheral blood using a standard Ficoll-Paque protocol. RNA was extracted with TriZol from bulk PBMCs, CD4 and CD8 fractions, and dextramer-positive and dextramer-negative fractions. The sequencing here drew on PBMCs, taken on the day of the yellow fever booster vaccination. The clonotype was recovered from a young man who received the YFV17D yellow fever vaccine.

The CDR3 loop reads CASSLATGQAYGYTF. The DNA sequence reads TGCGCCAGCAGCTTGGCCACGGGACAGGCCTATGGCTACACCTTC. The chain links TRBV5-1 with TRBJ1-2; the junction holds 8 bases that match TRBD1. Inclusive of the bounding cysteine and phenylalanine, the CDR3 is 15 residues long. The kept DNA is CDR3 alone, 45 bases in frame from the first base. Trimmed from V: 0 bases; trimmed from J: 4 bases; junction bases lacking a gene match: 5. CDR1 SGHRS and CDR2 YFSETQ are derived from the germline V gene.